This T cell receptor beta chain was identified in a study of control samples from healthy donors and cancer patients. There are 18 residues in the CDR3. V was pared by 6 bases and J by 7 bases, with 20 bases of the junction left unmatched. The assay was immunoSEQ multiplex PCR, and TCRdb's table has in-frame clones only and misses some. Altogether approximately 190,000 clones are present, around 90% being singletons, with the ten largest covering less than 2%. What was sequenced was blood. The chain combines TRBV23-1 with TRBJ2-4, with 8 bases lining up with TRBD1. TRBV23-1 has ORF status, its function being uncertain. The clonotype originates from a man younger than 45 in good health. CDR3 residues: CASSLTPYKGQAKNIQYF. The CDR3 DNA is TGCGCCAGCAGCCTAACCCCTTACAAGGGACAGGCTAAGAACATTCAGTACTTC.